The 12 T cell receptor beta chains given below trace back to one sample, sequenced in a study of CD8+ T cells in alopecia areata. Extracted RNA was reverse transcribed, and the resulting cDNA served as sequencing template. Profiled with immunoSEQ multiplex PCR; TCRdb holds only in-frame clones, not every one. The repertoire holds 85,000 to 110,000 clones, with 80% to 90% as singletons. Regarding treatment: oral pan-JAK inhibitor, 5-10 mg twice daily. Sequenced material: CD8+ T cells sorted from blood, taken at approximately week 34, from a patient treated with tofacitinib. All receptors derive from a human donor with alopecia areata.

This chain links TRBV19 with TRBJ1-2; D gene unclear. CDR1 and CDR2 from the germline V gene are LNHDA and SQIVND (reference sequence). The CDR3 is 15 amino acids. The V gene lost 5 bases and the J gene lost 1 base, with 14 bases spanning the gap. The CDR3 sequence: CASSVGQTFNYGYTF. CDR3 bases: TGTGCCAGTAGTGTCGGCCAGACATTTAACTATGGCTACACCTTC.

In its sample, this clone was seen a few times. V gene TRBV5-6 combines with J gene TRBJ2-3, with 8 bases identical to TRBD2. The CDR3 runs 17 residues. Germline values: CDR1 SGHDT, CDR2 YYEEEE. V was pared by 2 bases and J by 2 bases, with 10 bases of the junction left unmatched. The CDR3: CASSLGVGGDTTDTQYF. As DNA, the CDR3 is TGTGCCAGCAGCTTAGGTGTCGGGGGGGATACCACAGATACGCAGTATTTT.

V and J are TRBV5-1 and TRBJ2-1, with a tentative D call TRBD2 (5 bases). This CDR3 has 15 residues. The V gene lost 4 bases and the J gene lost 0 bases, with 11 bases spanning the gap. Germline values: CDR1 SGHRS, CDR2 YFSETQ. The CDR3 sequence: CASSPYRDSYNEQFF. The CDR3 nucleotides are TGCGCCAGCAGCCCCTACCGGGACTCCTACAATGAGCAGTTCTTC.

This chain uses TRBV4-1 with TRBJ2-1; D is ambiguous. The CDR3 consists of 16 residues. Germline V CDR1 and CDR2: MGHRA, YSYEKL. Trimming left V 3 bases short and J 0 bases short, with 12 bases between. In DNA, the CDR3 is TGCGCCAGCAGCCAGACCGGCCCCCGCTCCTACAATGAGCAGTTCTTC. It specifies CASSQTGPRSYNEQFF.

In DNA form, the CDR3 reads TGCGCCACCACGACTATCCCGGGCCCCAATGAGCAGTTCTTC. It specifies CATTTIPGPNEQFF. The V and J genes are TRBV5-1 and TRBJ2-1, with D perhaps TRBD2 (5 bases). This CDR3 has 14 residues. Trimming left V 9 bases short and J 6 bases short, with 19 bases between. CDR1 is SGHRS, CDR2 YFSETQ, per germline.

The CDR3 protein is CASSAQGADGYTF. CDR3 DNA: TGTGCCAGCAGCGCACAGGGGGCGGATGGCTACACCTTC. The chain has TRBV11-2 and TRBJ1-2; TRBD1 matches 9 bases. The CDR3 is 13 residues long. In germline, CDR1 is SGHAT, CDR2 FQNNGV. Trimming took 5 bases from V and 6 from J; bases not matched to a gene: 4.

The chain is built from TRBV7-9 and TRBJ2-1; TRBD1 is a possible D gene (5 bases). V gave up 4 bases and J gave up 9 bases, with 7 bases separating them. Germline V gene lookup returns CDR1 SEHNR and CDR2 FQNEAQ (reference sequence). CDR3 length: 11 residues. The CDR3 bases are TGTGCCAGCAGCTCAGGGATTGAGCAGTTCTTC. As protein: CASSSGIEQFF.

The gene calls are TRBV29-1 and TRBJ2-7; 8 positions agree with TRBD1. The CDR3 extends over 15 amino acids. The germline gives CDR1 SQVTM, CDR2 ANQGSEA. V gave up 5 bases and J gave up 3 bases; unmatched junction bases: 12. The CDR3 reads CSVLGSDRDYYEQYF. CDR3 coding DNA: TGCAGCGTTCTGGGATCGGACAGGGATTACTACGAGCAGTACTTC.

This clone showed up just a few times. The chain combines TRBV7-9 with TRBJ2-2, with TRBD1 matching over 11 bases. Unmatched junction bases numbered 10, after V lost 5 bases and J lost 5 bases. This CDR3 has 17 amino acids. The V gene's germline CDR1 is SEHNR and CDR2 FQNEAQ (reference sequence). The CDR3: CASSPVPGTGGTGELFF. For the CDR3, the DNA is TGTGCCAGCAGCCCAGTTCCCGGGACAGGGGGAACCGGGGAGCTGTTTTTT.

This clone appeared a few times. The rearrangement links TRBV5-8 to TRBJ2-1, with 13 bases that match TRBD2. The germline CDR1 and CDR2 sequences are SGHTS and YDEGEE. V lost 4 bases, J lost 8 bases, and 6 bases stayed unmatched. This CDR3 region has 15 residues. The chain's CDR3 is CASSVGTSGTHEQFF. CDR3 nucleotides: TGTGCCAGCAGCGTGGGGACTAGCGGGACTCATGAGCAGTTCTTC.

The rearrangement uses TRBV5-4 and TRBJ2-1, with a tentative D call TRBD2 (5 bases). This CDR3 has 15 residues. The V end lost 4 bases, the J end lost 8 bases, and 19 bases lay between the germline ends. Germline loops: CDR1 SGHNT, CDR2 YYREEE (reference sequence). The CDR3 nucleotides are TGTGCCAGCAGCCGGGTGGACTTAGGAGTCGATGAGCAGTTCTTC. It is translated as CASSRVDLGVDEQFF.

The genes are TRBV6-6 and TRBJ1-2; 8 positions match TRBD1. There are 13 residues in the CDR3. J gave up 6 bases and V 10 bases, and 10 bases lay outside the gene matches. Germline CDR1 is MNHNY and CDR2 is SVGAGI (reference sequence). The CDR3 DNA reads TGTGCCACCTCCTCAGGGGGCAAAGATGGCTACACCTTC. Amino acids: CATSSGGKDGYTF.